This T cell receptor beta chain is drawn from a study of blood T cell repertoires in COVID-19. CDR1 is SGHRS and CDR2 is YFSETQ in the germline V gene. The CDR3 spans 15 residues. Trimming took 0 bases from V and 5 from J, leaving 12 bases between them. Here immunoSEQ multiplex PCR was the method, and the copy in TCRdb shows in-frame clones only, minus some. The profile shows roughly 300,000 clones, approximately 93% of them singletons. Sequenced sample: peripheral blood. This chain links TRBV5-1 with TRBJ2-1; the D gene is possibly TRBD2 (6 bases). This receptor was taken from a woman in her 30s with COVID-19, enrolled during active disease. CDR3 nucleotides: TGCGCCAGCAGCTTGGGTGGACTAACGGACAATGAGCAGTTCTTC. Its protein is CASSLGGLTDNEQFF. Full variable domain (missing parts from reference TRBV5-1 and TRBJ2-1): KAGVTQTPRYLIKTRGQQVTLSCSPISGHRSVSWYQQTPGQGLQFLFEYFSETQRNKGNFPGRFSGRQFSNSRSEMNVSTLELGDSALYLCASSLGGLTDNEQFFGPGTRLTVL.